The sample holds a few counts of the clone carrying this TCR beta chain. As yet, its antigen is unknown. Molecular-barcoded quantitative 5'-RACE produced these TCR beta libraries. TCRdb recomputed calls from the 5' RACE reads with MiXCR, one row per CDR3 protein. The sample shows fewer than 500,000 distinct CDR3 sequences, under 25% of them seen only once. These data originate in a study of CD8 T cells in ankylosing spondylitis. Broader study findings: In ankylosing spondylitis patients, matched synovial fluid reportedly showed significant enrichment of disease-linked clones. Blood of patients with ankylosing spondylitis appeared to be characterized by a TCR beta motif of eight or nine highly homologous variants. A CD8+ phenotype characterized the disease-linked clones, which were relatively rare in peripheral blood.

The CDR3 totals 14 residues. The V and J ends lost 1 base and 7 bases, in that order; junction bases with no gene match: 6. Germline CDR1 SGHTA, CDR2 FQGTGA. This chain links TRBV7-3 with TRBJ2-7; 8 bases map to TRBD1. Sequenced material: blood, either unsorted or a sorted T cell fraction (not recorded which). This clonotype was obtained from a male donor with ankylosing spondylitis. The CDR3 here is CASSLNQGAGEQYF. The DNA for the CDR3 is TGTGCCAGCAGCTTAAACCAGGGGGCAGGAGAGCAGTACTTC.